The 27 T cell receptor beta chains in this list originate from one sample, sequenced in a study of blood T cell repertoires in COVID-19. Clones were sequenced by immunoSEQ multiplex PCR, and TCRdb holds only the in-frame ones, with some missing. The sample has about 140,000 clones, about 87% seen once; the top ten hold roughly 11%. The source material was peripheral blood. These receptor sequences come from a woman over 75 with acute or convalescent COVID-19.

This sequence joins TRBV5-1 and TRBJ2-1; the match to TRBD2 covers 11 bases. The CDR3 contains 14 residues. V was pared by 1 base and J by 8 bases, with 2 bases of the junction left unmatched. Germline-derived CDR1 and CDR2 are SGHRS and YFSETQ. CDR3 amino acids: CASSLTSGGYEQFF. CDR3 nucleotide sequence: TGCGCCAGCAGCTTGACTAGCGGGGGCTATGAGCAGTTCTTC.

The chain links TRBV27 to TRBJ1-1, with D maybe TRBD1 (5 bases). The germline CDR1 and CDR2 sequences are MNHEY and SMNVEV (reference sequence). This CDR3 region has 18 residues. V lost 1 base and J 5 bases, leaving 23 bases between the germline ends. CDR3 region: CASSLYSPGAGTKTEAFF. For the CDR3, the DNA is TGTGCCAGCAGTTTATATAGCCCGGGAGCAGGGACGAAAACTGAAGCTTTCTTT.

The V call is TRBV30, the J call TRBJ2-1; 11 bases are a match to TRBD2. Germline V CDR1 and CDR2: GTSNPN, SVGIG (reference sequence). CDR3 length equals 15 residues. V trimming: 3 bases; J trimming: 5 bases; junction bases outside the gene matches: 6. The CDR3, as DNA: TGTGCCTGGAGGCTACTAGCGGGGGATCACAATGAGCAGTTCTTC. Translating it yields CAWRLLAGDHNEQFF. Drawing the rest from reference TRBV30 and TRBJ2-1, the complete variable domain is SQTIHQWPATLVQPVGSPLSLECTVEGTSNPNLYWYRQAAGRGLQLLFYSVGIGQISSEVPQNLSASRPQDRQFILSSKKLLLSDSGFYLCAWRLLAGDHNEQFFGPGTRLTVL.

This chain joins TRBV11-3 and TRBJ2-1, with 8 bases matching TRBD2. V lost 4 bases to trimming and J lost 6 bases; unmatched junction nucleotides: 8. The CDR3 loop spans 15 amino acids. Germline CDR1 and CDR2: SGHNT and YENEEA. In nucleotides, the CDR3 is TGTGCCAGCAGCTCCCAGCGGGGGTCCCCCAATGAGCAGTTCTTC. Translation: CASSSQRGSPNEQFF.

The V call is TRBV5-1, the J call TRBJ2-5; 11 bases line up with TRBD1. The V segment lost 0 bases and the J segment 5 bases; nucleotides outside the gene matches: 3. The CDR3 contains 15 residues. Germline V lookup: CDR1 SGHRS, CDR2 YFSETQ. Here the CDR3 DNA reads TGCGCCAGCAGCTTGGCAGGACAGGGGGCGGAGACCCAGTACTTC. This gives the protein CASSLAGQGAETQYF. Filled out from reference TRBV5-1 and TRBJ2-5, the complete variable domain reads KAGVTQTPRYLIKTRGQQVTLSCSPISGHRSVSWYQQTPGQGLQFLFEYFSETQRNKGNFPGRFSGRQFSNSRSEMNVSTLELGDSALYLCASSLAGQGAETQYFGPGTRLLVL.

About this clone: Distinct nucleotide sequences in the sample also encode this CDR3. V usage is TRBV5-1 and J usage is TRBJ1-1; perhaps TRBD1 as D (6 bases). Germline CDR1 reads SGHRS; CDR2 reads YFSETQ. CDR3 length: 14 residues. Trimming cost V 5 bases and J 0 bases, with 11 bases left between them. CDR3 sequence (DNA): TGCGCCAGCAGTTCCGACAGGATGAACACTGAAGCTTTCTTT. Translation: CASSSDRMNTEAFF.

V is TRBV15 and J is TRBJ2-1; D may be TRBD2 (7 bases). Germline loops: CDR1 LNHNV, CDR2 YYDKDF (reference sequence). The CDR3 loop spans 16 amino acids. The V gene lost 0 bases and the J gene lost 4 bases, with 13 bases spanning the gap. For the CDR3, the DNA is TGTGCCACCAGCAGAGACTGGGAGGGGGGGTACAATGAGCAGTTCTTC. It encodes CATSRDWEGGYNEQFF.

The chain recombines TRBV19 with TRBJ2-3; 12 bases align to TRBD1. Germline V CDR1 and CDR2: LNHDA, SQIVND (reference sequence). This CDR3 comprises 16 residues. Germline trimming cut 8 bases from V and 5 bases from J; bases unmatched to any gene: 11. In nucleotides, the CDR3 is TGTGCCAGTCGAAGCAGGGACAGGGGGCGCGTAGATACGCAGTATTTT. Translating it yields CASRSRDRGRVDTQYF. Full variable domain (rest looked up from reference TRBV19 and TRBJ2-3): DGGITQSPKYLFRKEGQNVTLSCEQNLNHDAMYWYRQDPGQGLRLIYYSQIVNDFQKGDIAEGYSVSREKKESFPLTVTSAQKNPTAFYLCASRSRDRGRVDTQYFGPGTRLTVL.

The V call is TRBV7-3, the J call TRBJ1-5, with 7 positions matching TRBD1. CDR3 length: 13 amino acids. Germline-derived CDR1 and CDR2 are SGHTA and FQGTGA. V shed 5 bases, J shed 4 bases, and the junction held 2 bases outside the gene matches. CDR3 DNA: TGTGCCAGCAGCAAGGACAGGAATCAGCCCCAGCATTTT. It yields the protein CASSKDRNQPQHF.

V gene TRBV6-5 combines with J gene TRBJ1-2; D is perhaps TRBD1 (5 bases). This CDR3 contains 15 residues. Looked up from germline, CDR1 is MNHEY and CDR2 is SVGAGI. Trimming pared 6 bases from V and 1 base from J, leaving 15 bases between. CDR3 in amino acids: CASSPGGTHNYGYTF. The CDR3 region has the DNA TGTGCCAGCAGCCCGGGGGGGACGCATAACTATGGCTACACCTTC.

The chain joins TRBV19 to TRBJ1-5; no firm D call. V lost 10 bases and J lost 7, with 17 bases in between. Germline values: CDR1 LNHDA, CDR2 SQIVND (reference sequence). The length of the CDR3 is 13 residues. The CDR3 region has the DNA TGTGCCACCAGGCTGGGGAGGAACCAGCCCCAGCATTTT. Protein: CATRLGRNQPQHF. The full variable domain, with the rest looked up from reference TRBV19 and TRBJ1-5, is DGGITQSPKYLFRKEGQNVTLSCEQNLNHDAMYWYRQDPGQGLRLIYYSQIVNDFQKGDIAEGYSVSREKKESFPLTVTSAQKNPTAFYLCATRLGRNQPQHFGDGTRLSIL.

This clone was seen a single time. The rearrangement uses TRBV2 and TRBJ1-4, with 8 bases lining up with TRBD1. With 5 bases clipped from V and 3 bases from J, the junction kept 5 bases outside the gene matches. The CDR3 is 15 residues long. Germline assignment: CDR1 SNHLY and CDR2 FYNNEI. In DNA form, the CDR3 reads TGTGCCAGCAGTAATCAGGGGGCTTCTAATGAAAAACTGTTTTTT. Translation gives CASSNQGASNEKLFF.

The chain combines TRBV7-8 with TRBJ1-2, with 7 bases lining up with TRBD1. This CDR3 spans 12 amino acids. CDR1 is SGHVS and CDR2 is FQNEAQ in the germline V gene. With V trimmed by 4 bases and J by 8 bases, 4 bases remained unmatched. The CDR3 region has the DNA TGTGCCAGCAGCTGGGTGACAGGGGGCTACACCTTC. It is translated as CASSWVTGGYTF.

The rearrangement uses TRBV18 and TRBJ2-1; TRBD2 aligns across 11 bases. The CDR3 consists of 17 residues. Germline values: CDR1 KGHSH, CDR2 LQKENI. V dropped 4 bases and J dropped 7; count of bases not matched to a gene: 12. Written as DNA, the CDR3 is TGTGCCAGCTCACTTACGATTGGGACTAGCGGAGGGAATGAGCAGTTCTTC. It yields the protein CASSLTIGTSGGNEQFF. The complete variable domain, with remaining parts taken from reference TRBV18 and TRBJ2-1, reads NAGVMQNPRHLVRRRGQEARLRCSPMKGHSHVYWYRQLPEEGLKFMVYLQKENIIDESGMPKERFSAEFPKEGPSILRIQQVVRGDSAAYFCASSLTIGTSGGNEQFFGPGTRLTVL.

The CDR3 sequence: CASRPTGSNSPLHF. CDR3 nucleotide sequence: TGTGCCAGCAGGCCGACAGGGAGTAATTCACCCCTCCACTTT. This rearrangement joins TRBV2 to TRBJ1-6; 7 nucleotides agree with TRBD1. There are 14 residues in the CDR3. CDR1 is SNHLY and CDR2 is FYNNEI in the germline V gene. V lost 6 bases to trimming and J lost 6 bases; unmatched junction nucleotides: 5.

This chain links TRBV7-6 with TRBJ1-6; D is ambiguous. In germline, CDR1 is SGHVS, CDR2 FNYEAQ. The ends were cut back, 1 base at V and 4 bases at J, with 8 bases in the middle. The CDR3 is 15 amino acids. The CDR3 is CASSLEQRYNSPLHF. The CDR3 bases are TGTGCCAGCAGCTTAGAACAGAGATATAATTCACCCCTCCACTTT.

The V gene is TRBV19, the J gene TRBJ1-6; D possibly corresponds to TRBD1 (6 bases). The CDR3 has 18 residues. Germline CDR1 LNHDA, CDR2 SQIVND (reference sequence). Trimming cost V 5 bases and J 0 bases, with 17 bases left between them. Written as DNA, the CDR3 is TGTGCCAGTAGTCTGCGCGGGGGGGCGAGCTCCTATAATTCACCCCTCCACTTT. This encodes CASSLRGGASSYNSPLHF.

The rearrangement joins TRBV29-1 to TRBJ1-5; D perhaps matches TRBD1 (5 bases). From germline, CDR1 is SQVTM and CDR2 ANQGSEA. With 4 bases removed from V and 3 bases from J, the gap between germline ends came to 10 bases. This CDR3 region has 13 residues. DNA of the CDR3: TGCAGCGTTGGACGGGGGAACAATCAGCCCCAGCATTTT. Residues: CSVGRGNNQPQHF.

The rearrangement links TRBV18 to TRBJ1-2, with 10 bases identical to TRBD1. In germline, CDR1 is KGHSH, CDR2 LQKENI. The CDR3 is 15 residues long. Trimming at V came to 4 bases and at J to 8 bases, leaving 10 bases not matched to a gene. In DNA, the CDR3 is TGTGCCAGCTCACTAACCGAAGGGACAGGGGTCGGCTACACCTTC. Amino acid sequence: CASSLTEGTGVGYTF.

The chain recombines TRBV5-5 with TRBJ2-7, with D tentatively TRBD1 (6 bases). The V and J ends lost 7 bases and 4 bases respectively, with 15 bases between them. Germline V gene sequence: CDR1 SGHKS, CDR2 YYEKEE (reference sequence). The CDR3 runs to 13 residues. CDR3 in DNA: TGTGCCAGCTCCGGGGACAACTTATACGAGCAGTACTTC. It encodes CASSGDNLYEQYF.

CDR3 loop: CASRATGTGTGELFF. CDR3 DNA: TGTGCCAGCAGGGCTACCGGGACAGGGACCGGGGAGCTGTTTTTT. J is TRBJ2-2 and V is TRBV27; 9 bases map to TRBD1. The CDR3 covers 15 residues. With V trimmed by 6 bases and J by 5 bases, 7 bases remained unmatched. From germline, CDR1 is MNHEY and CDR2 SMNVEV (reference sequence).

In this sample, this clone turned up a few times. This chain uses TRBV6-5 with TRBJ2-1; D remains ambiguous. V shed 0 bases and J shed 7 bases, with 7 bases lying between them. CDR1 is MNHEY and CDR2 is SVGAGI in the germline V gene. The CDR3 runs to 13 residues. Written as DNA, the CDR3 is TGTGCCAGCAGTTACTCATCCGGTAATGAGCAGTTCTTC. Its translation is CASSYSSGNEQFF.

The V call is TRBV4-1, the J call TRBJ2-7; D is possibly TRBD2 (5 bases). The germline CDR1 and CDR2 sequences are MGHRA and YSYEKL. V lost 4 bases and J 3 bases, leaving 10 bases between the germline ends. This CDR3 spans 13 amino acids. In DNA, the CDR3 is TGCGCCAGCAGCCCAGTCGAGGGCTACGAGCAGTACTTC. Translation: CASSPVEGYEQYF.

V usage is TRBV12-3 or TRBV12-4 and J usage is TRBJ1-2; a weak D match, TRBD1 (5 bases). V was shortened by 1 base and J by 6 bases, with 9 bases between the two germline ends. The CDR3 contains 13 residues. CDR3 region: CASSLGQGHGYTF. CDR3 coding DNA: TGTGCCAGCAGTTTAGGGCAGGGCCATGGCTACACCTTC.

The rearrangement links TRBV2 to TRBJ2-1; the D gene is possibly TRBD1 (5 bases). The germline V gene encodes CDR1 SNHLY and CDR2 FYNNEI. CDR3 length equals 15 residues. Trimming shortened V by 6 bases and J by 1 base, and 13 bases separated the two germline ends. Written as DNA, the CDR3 is TGTGCCAGCAGCGTAAGGGGCATGTCCTACAATGAGCAGTTCTTC. Translating it yields CASSVRGMSYNEQFF. Complete variable domain (other parts from reference TRBV2 and TRBJ2-1): EPEVTQTPSHQVTQMGQEVILRCVPISNHLYFYWYRQILGQKVEFLVSFYNNEISEKSEIFDDQFSVERPDGSNFTLKIRSTKLEDSAMYFCASSVRGMSYNEQFFGPGTRLTVL.

The sample holds one count of this clone. The chain joins TRBV9 to TRBJ1-1; 10 positions agree with TRBD1. Germline CDR1 reads SGDLS; CDR2 reads YYNGEE. V was clipped by 3 bases and J by 4 bases; unmatched bases: 15. The CDR3 has 18 residues. Here the CDR3 DNA reads TGTGCCAGCAGCGCGAGCGGGACAGGGGTTTTCTTCGGCACTGAAGCTTTCTTT. It translates to CASSASGTGVFFGTEAFF. The variable domain in full, with the rest retrieved from reference TRBV9 and TRBJ1-1, is DSGVTQTPKHLITATGQRVTLRCSPRSGDLSVYWYQQSLDQGLQFLIQYYNGEERAKGNILERFSAQQFPDLHSELNLSSLELGDSALYFCASSASGTGVFFGTEAFFGQGTRLTVV.

This chain joins TRBV7-9 and TRBJ2-1; 11 bases are shared with TRBD1. This CDR3 contains 16 residues. The germline V gene has CDR1 SEHNR and CDR2 FQNEAQ (reference sequence). The trim removed 3 bases at V and 8 bases at J, leaving 9 bases unmatched. CDR3: CASSLGYGTGGHEQFF. In nucleotides, the CDR3 is TGTGCCAGCAGCTTGGGGTACGGGACAGGGGGGCATGAGCAGTTCTTC.